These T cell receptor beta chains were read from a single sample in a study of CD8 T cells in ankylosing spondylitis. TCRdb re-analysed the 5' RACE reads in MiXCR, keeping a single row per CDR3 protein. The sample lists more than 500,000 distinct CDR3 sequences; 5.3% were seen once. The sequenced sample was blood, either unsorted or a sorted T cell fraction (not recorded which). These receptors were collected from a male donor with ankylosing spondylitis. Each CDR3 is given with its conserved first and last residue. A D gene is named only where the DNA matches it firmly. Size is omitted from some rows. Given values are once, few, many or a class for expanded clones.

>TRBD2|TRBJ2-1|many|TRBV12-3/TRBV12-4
TGTGCCAGCAGGGTAAGACTAGCGGGGGGACGCAATGAGCAGTTCTTC
CASRVRLAGGRNEQFF
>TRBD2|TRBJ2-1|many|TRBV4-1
TGCGCCAGCAGCCCCCGACTAGCGTACAATGAGCAGTTCTTC
CASSPRLAYNEQFF
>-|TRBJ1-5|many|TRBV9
TGTGCCAGCAGCGTAGACGCAGGGGGCAATCAGCCCCAGCATTTT
CASSVDAGGNQPQHF
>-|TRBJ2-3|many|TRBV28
TGTGCCAGCAGTACGTTCAGGAGGGATACGCAGTATTTT
CASSTFRRDTQYF
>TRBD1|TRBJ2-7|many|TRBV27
TGTGCCAGCAGTTCCATCCGACGGACAGGGTTAGGTAGGGAGCAGTACTTC
CASSSIRRTGLGREQYF
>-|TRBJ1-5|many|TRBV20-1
TGCAGTGCTAGAGACCCGACAGGTTTTGATCAGCCCCAGCATTTT
CSARDPTGFDQPQHF
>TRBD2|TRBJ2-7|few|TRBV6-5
TGTGCCAGCAGTTACGCCAGCCCCGGACTAGCAGACTACGAGCAGTACTTC
CASSYASPGLADYEQYF
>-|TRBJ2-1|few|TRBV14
TGTGCCAGCAGCCAAGTGACACCTTACTACAATGAGCAGTTCTTC
CASSQVTPYYNEQFF
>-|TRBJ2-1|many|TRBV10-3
TGTGCCATCAGTGATCCCCGGGACTCCTACAATGAGCAGTTCTTC
CAISDPRDSYNEQFF
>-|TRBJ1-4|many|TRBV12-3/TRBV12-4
TGTGCCAGCAGCCCCTGGCAGCCGGGGGGGGAAAAACTGTTTTTT
CASSPWQPGGEKLFF
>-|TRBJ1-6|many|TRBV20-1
TGCAGTGCTAGAGGGGTCTATAATTCACCCCTCCACTTT
CSARGVYNSPLHF
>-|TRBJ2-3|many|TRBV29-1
TGCAGCGCCCAGGGGCTAGATACGCAGTATTTT
CSAQGLDTQYF
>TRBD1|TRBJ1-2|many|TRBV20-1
TGCAGTGCTCGGGACAGGGTCTATGGCTACACCTTC
CSARDRVYGYTF
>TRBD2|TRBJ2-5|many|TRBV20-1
TGCAGTGCCGGAGGGAGAGCGGGAGGGGGTGAGACCCAGTACTTC
CSAGGRAGGGETQYF
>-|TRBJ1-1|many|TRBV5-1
TGCGCCAGCAGGGACGGATTGAACACTGAAGCTTTCTTT
CASRDGLNTEAFF
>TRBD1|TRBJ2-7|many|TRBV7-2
TGTGCCAGCAGCTTAGGGGGGACAGGGGGCATCTACGAGCAGTACTTC
CASSLGGTGGIYEQYF
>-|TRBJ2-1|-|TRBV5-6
TGTGCCAGCAGCTGGGGGGCGAGTGAGCAGTTCTTC
CASSWGASEQFF
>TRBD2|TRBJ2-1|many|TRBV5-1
TGCGCCAGCTCCAACCCCGGGACTAGCGGGAGTGGATCCTACAATGAGCAGTTCTTC
CASSNPGTSGSGSYNEQFF
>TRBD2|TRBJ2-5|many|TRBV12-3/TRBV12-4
TGTGCCAGCAGTTTTTGGGGGGGAGAGACCCAGTACTTC
CASSFWGGETQYF
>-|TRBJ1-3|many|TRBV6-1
TGTGCCAGCGCGCTCTATTCTGGAAACACCATATATTTT
CASALYSGNTIYF
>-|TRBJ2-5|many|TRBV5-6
TGTGCCAGCAGAATTAAACGCGGGACCCAGTACTTC
CASRIKRGTQYF
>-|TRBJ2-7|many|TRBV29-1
TGCAGCGTTGGGACCAAATACGAGCAGTACTTC
CSVGTKYEQYF
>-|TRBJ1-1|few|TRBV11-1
TGTGCCAGCAGCTTAAGGGCCGGCGCCAATGAAGCTTTCTTT
CASSLRAGANEAFF
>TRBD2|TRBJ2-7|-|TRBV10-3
TGTGCCATCAGTGAGTCGAGTAAGCGGGAGGTCTACGAGCAGTACTTC
CAISESSKREVYEQYF
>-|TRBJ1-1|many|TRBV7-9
TGTGCCAGCAGCCCCGGGGAACCGAACACTGAAGCTTTCTTT
CASSPGEPNTEAFF
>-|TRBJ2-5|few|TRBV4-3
TGCGCCAGCAGCCAAGGACAAGGACGAGGAGAGACCCAGTACTTC
CASSQGQGRGETQYF
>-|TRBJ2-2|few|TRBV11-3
TGTGCCAGCAGCTCACGGGTGGTATCCGGGGAGCTGTTTTTT
CASSSRVVSGELFF
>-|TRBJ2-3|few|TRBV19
TGTGCCAGTAGTGGACGTGGGGGCCCAGTCCCAGATACGCAGTATTTT
CASSGRGGPVPDTQYF